A single T cell receptor beta chain is shown here with its context. Positive CCR7 selection of CD45RO-negative cells yielded the naive CD8 cells, and terminally differentiated effector memory CD45RA+ cells were excluded. The data originate from a study of shared clonotypes between healthy human individuals. Replicate PCRs run on sorted subsets employed approximately 0.2 ug DNA, about 27,000 T cell genomes. In the authors' methods: Junction-only immunoSEQ sequences carried no quality scores, so filtering differed. TCRdb's table, derived via immunoSEQ multiplex PCR, lists solely in-frame clones and lacks some. V, J and clone size are those of that table, while D and trimming were read from the DNA. The top ten hold approximately 1% of the sample, which has under 2,000,000 clones, 85% to 95% seen once. Germline CDR1 reads SGHVS; CDR2 reads FNYEAQ. J was trimmed by 0 bases and V by 5 bases; bases with no gene match: 6. The CDR3 consists of 17 residues.

The TCR sequence derives from a man younger than 35 in good health. The sample taken for sequencing was naive CD8+ T cells sorted from blood. The genes are TRBV7-6 and TRBJ1-3; 11 nucleotides align to TRBD1. The CDR3 sequence is CASSTRTGGPSGNTIYF. The CDR3 coding sequence is TGTGCCAGCAGCACTAGGACAGGGGGCCCCTCTGGAAACACCATATATTTT.